The 10 T cell receptor beta chains below all came from one sample that was sequenced in a study of control samples from healthy donors and cancer patients. TCRdb's table, derived via immunoSEQ multiplex PCR, lists solely in-frame clones and lacks some. The sample holds around 140,000 clones, 80% to 95% seen once. Sequences were obtained from blood. The receptor source for this set is a man aged 18 to 29 in good health.

The genes are TRBV7-2 and TRBJ2-7; D is unresolved. The CDR3 loop spans 13 amino acids. V dropped 1 base and J dropped 6 bases, with 10 bases sitting between them. Germline values: CDR1 SGHTA, CDR2 FQGNSA. CDR3 nucleotides: TGTGCCAGCAGCTTAGATGGGGATGGCGAGCAGTACTTC. This codes for CASSLDGDGEQYF.

CDR3 amino acids: CASSQALSEGTLSEQYF. CDR3 bases: TGTGCCAGCAGCCAAGCCCTATCGGAGGGTACGTTATCCGAGCAGTACTTC. The chain recombines TRBV3-1 (or the pseudogene TRBV3-2) with TRBJ2-7; D is possibly TRBD2 (6 bases). The germline gives CDR1 LGHDT, CDR2 YNNKEL (reference sequence). V lost 1 base to trimming and J lost 6 bases, with 22 bases between them. The CDR3 contains 17 residues.

This chain uses TRBV2 with TRBJ2-1; possibly TRBD1 for D (5 bases). V dropped 5 bases and J dropped 0 bases, with 8 bases sitting between them. Per the germline V gene, CDR1 is SNHLY and CDR2 is FYNNEI. The CDR3 runs 14 residues. The CDR3 DNA reads as TGTGCCAGCAGTCGACAGCTCTCCTACAATGAGCAGTTCTTC. Its translation is CASSRQLSYNEQFF.

In regard to this clone: This specimen includes other DNA sequences encoding the same CDR3. The rearrangement links TRBV9 to TRBJ2-2, with 8 bases aligning to TRBD1. The CDR3 sequence is 17 residues long. With 0 bases clipped from V and 3 bases from J, the junction kept 7 bases outside the gene matches. Germline loops: CDR1 SGDLS, CDR2 YYNGEE. CDR3 nucleotides: TGTGCCAGCAGCGTAGAAGGTCAGGGGGCTTACACCGGGGAGCTGTTTTTT. Translated, it gives CASSVEGQGAYTGELFF.

The rearrangement links TRBV2 to TRBJ2-7; 9 bases agree with TRBD1. Germline CDR1 SNHLY, CDR2 FYNNEI. CDR3 length: 15 amino acids. V lost 4 bases to trimming and J lost 3 bases; unmatched junction nucleotides: 7. The CDR3 DNA reads as TGTGCCAGCAGTGTAAACTGGGGACAGGGCTACGAGCAGTACTTC. Translating it yields CASSVNWGQGYEQYF. Using reference TRBV2 and TRBJ2-7 for the parts outside the CDR3, the full variable domain is EPEVTQTPSHQVTQMGQEVILRCVPISNHLYFYWYRQILGQKVEFLVSFYNNEISEKSEIFDDQFSVERPDGSNFTLKIRSTKLEDSAMYFCASSVNWGQGYEQYFGPGTRLTVT.

The chain employs TRBV2 and TRBJ1-4; 8 bases agree with TRBD1. Germline loops: CDR1 SNHLY, CDR2 FYNNEI. The CDR3 spans 15 residues. V was clipped by 7 bases and J by 6 bases; unmatched bases: 10. The CDR3 DNA sequence: TGTGCCAGCAATAAAAGACAGGGGTGGGATGAAAAACTGTTTTTT. Translation gives CASNKRQGWDEKLFF.

J is TRBJ1-6 and V is TRBV7-2; D gene unclear. The CDR3 has 12 residues. The germline V gene has CDR1 SGHTA and CDR2 FQGNSA. The germline V and J ends were trimmed by 3 bases and 7 bases, with 4 bases remaining between them. CDR3 residues: CASSFGNSPLHF. CDR3 nucleotide sequence: TGTGCCAGCAGCTTCGGAAATTCACCCCTCCACTTT.

This clone showed up just once. This chain uses TRBV25-1 with TRBJ2-2; no clear D. CDR1 is MGHDK and CDR2 is SYGVNS in the germline V gene. CDR3 length: 11 residues. Trimming shortened V by 1 base and J by 6 bases, and 0 bases separated the two germline ends. The CDR3 loop reads CASSESGELFF. The CDR3 nucleotides are TGTGCCAGCAGTGAATCCGGGGAGCTGTTTTTT. The full variable domain, its missing parts supplied by reference TRBV25-1 and TRBJ2-2, is EADIYQTPRYLVIGTGKKITLECSQTMGHDKMYWYQQDPGMELHLIHYSYGVNSTEKGDLSSESTVSRIRTEHFPLTLESARPSHTSQYLCASSESGELFFGEGSRLTVL.

The chain employs TRBV9 and TRBJ1-2; D uncertain. Germline V lookup: CDR1 SGDLS, CDR2 YYNGEE. The CDR3 has 12 amino acids. Trimming took off 4 bases at V and 4 bases at J, with 8 bases between the two ends. The CDR3, as DNA: TGTGCCAGCAGCTCCGGGATCTATGGCTACACCTTC. Translation gives CASSSGIYGYTF.

This rearrangement joins TRBV30 to TRBJ2-5; a possible D gene is TRBD1 (5 bases). Trimming stripped 0 bases from V and 5 bases from J, with 16 bases between. CDR3 size: 15 residues. Germline assignment: CDR1 GTSNPN and CDR2 SVGIG (reference sequence). CDR3 nucleotide sequence: TGTGCCTGGAGTGTAACTATTAGGGGTCCCGAGACCCAGTACTTC. Encoded protein: CAWSVTIRGPETQYF.